These 24 T cell receptor beta chains originate from one sample sequenced in a study of identical twins. A single record per CDR3 protein comes from TCRdb applying MiXCR to the 5' RACE reads. This table holds 1.5 million to 2 million distinct CDR3 sequences, under 35% found once. Sequences were obtained from cord blood. Receptor source: a newborn girl in good health.

This clonotype was detected a few times. The chain uses TRBV10-3 and TRBJ2-7; 11 nucleotides align to TRBD2. Germline V gene sequence: CDR1 ENHRY, CDR2 SYGVKD. Losses at the gene ends were 5 bases for V and 3 bases for J; bases not matched to a gene: 6. This CDR3 is built from 15 residues. The CDR3 is CAISLTSGSLYEQYF. As DNA, the CDR3 is TGTGCCATCAGTCTCACTAGCGGGAGCCTCTACGAGCAGTACTTC.

J is TRBJ2-4 and V is TRBV28; 10 bases fit TRBD1. Gene TRBJ2-5 matches the end of the DNA better, so the J call may be wrong. The CDR3 totals 14 residues. Germline CDR1 MDHEN, CDR2 SYDVKM. The CDR3 DNA reads as TGTGCCAGCAGGGGCTGGGACAGGGGTGAGACCCAGTACTTC. Its translation is CASRGWDRGETQYF.

This clonotype has a handful of counts. Written as DNA, the CDR3 is TGCAGTGCTTACCCCGGGACAGCCTTCTACGAGCAGTACTTC. Translating gives CSAYPGTAFYEQYF. The chain couples TRBV20-1 to TRBJ2-7, with 7 bases identical to TRBD1. The CDR3 spans 14 residues. Germline values: CDR1 DFQATT, CDR2 SNEGSKA (reference sequence). Unmatched junction bases numbered 10, after V lost 5 bases and J lost 3 bases.

In this sample, this clonotype turned up a few times. The chain joins TRBV7-8 to TRBJ2-3; D is undetermined. The CDR3 consists of 15 residues. Germline V gene sequence: CDR1 SGHVS, CDR2 FQNEAQ. The V end lost 0 bases, the J end lost 1 base, and 8 bases lay between the germline ends. The CDR3 nucleotides read TGTGCCAGCAGCTTAGCGCTTGTCGGCACAGATACGCAGTATTTT. The encoded protein is CASSLALVGTDTQYF.

This clonotype was seen ten or more times. The chain is built from TRBV7-9 and TRBJ1-2; 7 nucleotides align to TRBD1. With 1 base clipped from V and 8 bases from J, the junction kept 16 bases outside the gene matches. CDR3 size: 17 residues. Germline-derived CDR1 and CDR2 are SEHNR and FQNEAQ (reference sequence). The CDR3 DNA follows: TGTGCCAGCAGCTTAGATCTCCCGACAGGGCTTCAAGGGGGCTACACCTTC. Protein: CASSLDLPTGLQGGYTF.

The sample holds one count of this clonotype. V gene TRBV19 combines with J gene TRBJ2-5; D gene unclear. CDR1 is LNHDA and CDR2 is SQIVND in the germline V gene (reference sequence). V dropped 1 base and J dropped 11 bases, with 20 bases sitting between them. The CDR3 has 15 amino acids. CDR3 sequence reads: CASSIGGPSYNEQYF. In nucleotides, the CDR3 is TGTGCCAGTAGTATAGGTGGCCCATCCTACAATGAGCAGTACTTC.

This clonotype has only a few counts. The chain combines TRBV20-1 with TRBJ2-5; weak D call: TRBD1 (5 bases). Germline V gives CDR1 DFQATT, CDR2 SNEGSKA (reference sequence). The CDR3 contains 14 residues. The V end was cut by 0 bases, the J end by 3 bases, with 11 bases between. The CDR3 sequence is CSARDLSGKETQYF. For the CDR3, the DNA is TGCAGTGCTAGAGATCTATCAGGGAAAGAGACCCAGTACTTC.

The CDR3 DNA reads TGTGCCAGCAGCTTAGCCTCGGGGGGCGTTGACTATGGCTACACCTTC. It encodes CASSLASGGVDYGYTF. The chain joins TRBV7-2 to TRBJ1-2, with D possibly TRBD1 on 6 matching bases. Trimming stripped 0 bases from V and 3 bases from J, with 14 bases between. The CDR3 totals 16 residues. Looked up from germline, CDR1 is SGHTA and CDR2 is FQGNSA.

V gene TRBV10-3 combines with J gene TRBJ1-2, with a weak D call TRBD1 (5 bases). The germline CDR1 and CDR2 sequences are ENHRY and SYGVKD. The V end lost 3 bases, the J end lost 8 bases, and 13 bases lay between the germline ends. The CDR3 length is 13 residues. CDR3 loop: CAISDKGSGGYTF. CDR3 nucleotides: TGTGCCATCAGTGATAAGGGGTCGGGCGGCTACACCTTC.

V gene TRBV10-3 combines with J gene TRBJ2-6, with 7 bases identical to TRBD1. The trim removed 7 bases at V and 0 bases at J, leaving 6 bases unmatched. This CDR3 region has 16 residues. Germline V lookup: CDR1 ENHRY, CDR2 SYGVKD. The CDR3 here is CAINPGQISGANVLTF. CDR3 nucleotides: TGTGCCATCAATCCGGGACAGATCTCTGGGGCCAACGTCCTGACTTTC.

This clonotype was seen at least ten times. The J gene is TRBJ2-1, the V gene TRBV29-1; possibly TRBD1 for D (5 bases). V was cut by 6 bases and J by 7 bases, with 16 bases left in between. The CDR3 runs 13 residues. The germline V gene encodes CDR1 SQVTM and CDR2 ANQGSEA. The CDR3 sequence: CSVTTAMRNEQFF. CDR3 sequence (DNA): TGCAGCGTGACGACAGCCATGAGAAATGAGCAGTTCTTC.

This chain uses TRBV6-5 with TRBJ2-3; the match to TRBD1 covers 10 bases. Unmatched junction bases numbered 6, after V lost 0 bases and J lost 6 bases. Germline loops: CDR1 MNHEY, CDR2 SVGAGI. CDR3 size: 16 residues. The CDR3 DNA follows: TGTGCCAGCAGTTACTCGGGACAGGGGCGTAGCGATACGCAGTATTTT. Amino acid sequence: CASSYSGQGRSDTQYF.

This chain joins TRBV25-1 and TRBJ2-7, with 8 bases lining up with TRBD1. The J call may be faulty, since TRBJ2-5 better matches the DNA end. CDR3 size: 18 residues. Germline V CDR1 and CDR2: MGHDK, SYGVNS. CDR3 coding DNA: TGTGCCAGCAGTGAATTATCGAGGGGGACAGGCGACGAGGGGACCCAGTACTTC. Translation: CASSELSRGTGDEGTQYF.

The chain joins TRBV13 to TRBJ1-3, with D hard to call. The CDR3 extends over 14 amino acids. Trimming removed 3 bases from V and 0 bases from J, with 6 bases in between. CDR1 is PRHDT, CDR2 FYEKMQ, per germline (reference sequence). DNA for the CDR3: TGTGCCAGCAGCTTCGAAAGCTCTGGAAACACCATATATTTT. Its protein product is CASSFESSGNTIYF.

The chain joins TRBV7-6 to TRBJ2-3; D call uncertain. Germline V gives CDR1 SGHVS, CDR2 FNYEAQ. The CDR3 consists of 15 residues. V lost 6 bases and J 0 bases, leaving 13 bases between the germline ends. In DNA, the CDR3 is TGTGCCAGCAGTCCAATAAGCTCTAGCACAGATACGCAGTATTTT. This sequence encodes CASSPISSSTDTQYF.

The chain recombines TRBV7-9 with TRBJ1-1; D call uncertain. The CDR3 has 14 residues. V lost 0 bases and J 4 bases, leaving 9 bases between the germline ends. The germline V gene encodes CDR1 SEHNR and CDR2 FQNEAQ (reference sequence). The CDR3, as DNA: TGTGCCAGCAGCTTAGCGCTCGGCGGCACTGAAGCTTTCTTT. It is translated as CASSLALGGTEAFF.

The CDR3 sequence is CASSSIDRGYEQYF. The CDR3 DNA follows: TGTGCCAGCAGTTCAATTGACAGGGGGTACGAGCAGTACTTC. V is TRBV6-5 and J is TRBJ2-7; TRBD1 matches at 9 bases. The CDR3 has 14 residues. V was clipped by 4 bases and J by 4 bases; unmatched bases: 5. CDR1 and CDR2 from the germline V gene are MNHEY and SVGAGI.

This clonotype was seen only a few times. The rearrangement links TRBV11-2 to TRBJ2-7; D remains unclear. The J call is doubtful: the DNA matches TRBJ2-5 better. Per the germline V gene, CDR1 is SGHAT and CDR2 is FQNNGV. The CDR3 is 11 amino acids. In nucleotides, the CDR3 is TGTGCCAGCGGCCTTTGGGAGACCCAGTACTTC. This codes for CASGLWETQYF.

Concerning this clonotype itself: One end of the junction is discordant with germline, which a read error may explain. This chain joins TRBV19 and TRBJ2-5; no clear D. The length of the CDR3 is 13 residues. CDR1 is LNHDA, CDR2 SQIVND, per germline (reference sequence). CDR3 in amino acids: CARSPSLRNEQYF. Written as DNA, the CDR3 is TGTGCCCGTAGTCCTTCCCTCCGCAATGAGCAGTACTTC.

V gene TRBV11-2 combines with J gene TRBJ1-4, with a weak D call TRBD1 (6 bases). V dropped 1 base and J dropped 9 bases, with 21 bases sitting between them. Germline CDR1 SGHAT, CDR2 FQNNGV. The CDR3 is 17 residues long. Written as DNA, the CDR3 is TGTGCCAGCAGCTTAGCGGGTCTAACAGGGATACGCAAAAAACTGTTTTTT. Its translation is CASSLAGLTGIRKKLFF.

V and J are TRBV20-1 and TRBJ2-1; 8 nucleotides line up with TRBD2. CDR1 and CDR2 from the germline V gene are DFQATT and SNEGSKA (reference sequence). The CDR3 totals 15 residues. Trimming at V came to 4 bases and at J to 0 bases, leaving 5 bases not matched to a gene. CDR3 nucleotides: TGCAGTGCTAACAGCGGGGGTCACTCCTACAATGAGCAGTTCTTC. This translates into CSANSGGHSYNEQFF.

The sample holds a few counts of this clonotype. The gene calls are TRBV25-1 and TRBJ1-1, with D tentatively TRBD1 (6 bases). The CDR3 loop spans 14 amino acids. The germline CDR1 and CDR2 sequences are MGHDK and SYGVNS. The V and J ends lost 0 bases and 3 bases respectively, with 8 bases between them. CDR3 loop: CASSEYGGHTEAFF. The CDR3 DNA reads as TGTGCCAGCAGTGAATATGGGGGGCACACTGAAGCTTTCTTT.

The chain uses TRBV7-2 and TRBJ2-5; D may be TRBD1 (5 bases). CDR1 is SGHTA and CDR2 is FQGNSA in the germline V gene. The V end lost 2 bases, the J end lost 11 bases, and 18 bases lay between the germline ends. The CDR3 has 14 residues. The DNA of the CDR3 is TGTGCCAGCAGCTTATCAGTGGGGCCGAATGAGCAGTACTTC. This gives the protein CASSLSVGPNEQYF. Variable domain in full (rest from reference TRBV7-2 and TRBJ2-5): GAGVSQSPSNKVTEKGKDVELRCDPISGHTALYWYRQSLGQGLEFLIYFQGNSAPDKSGLPSDRFSAERTGGSVSTLTIQRTQQEDSAVYLCASSLSVGPNEQYFGPGTRLLVL.

The genes are TRBV30 and TRBJ2-3; no definite D call. Trimming cost V 3 bases and J 4 bases, with 8 bases left between them. The germline V gene encodes CDR1 GTSNPN and CDR2 SVGIG (reference sequence). The CDR3 runs to 12 residues. The DNA for the CDR3 is TGTGCCTGGAGACGAAGGGCAGATACGCAGTATTTT. Encoded protein: CAWRRRADTQYF.